This paragraph covers one TCR beta chain sequence. This entry belongs to a study of blood T cell repertoires in COVID-19. Sequenced by immunoSEQ multiplex PCR; TCRdb stores in-frame clones only, minus some. The top ten clones hold approximately 22% of a sample with about 160,000 clones, roughly four fifths of them seen once. The CDR3 is 13 amino acids. With V trimmed by 5 bases and J by 6 bases, 6 bases remained unmatched. Germline lookup yields CDR1 SEHNR and CDR2 FQNEAQ (reference sequence). The chain joins TRBV7-9 to TRBJ1-2, with 7 bases that match TRBD1. The TCR was taken from an elderly woman with acute or convalescent COVID-19. Sequencing was carried out using peripheral blood. The CDR3 loop is CASSITGDDGYTF. The CDR3 nucleotides are TGTGCCAGCAGCATTACAGGGGACGATGGCTACACCTTC.